Below, one TCR beta chain is given with its context. V lost 1 base, J lost 3 bases, and 17 bases lay in between. Germline V CDR1 and CDR2: SGHRS, YFSETQ. The CDR3 runs to 16 residues. This specimen comes from a study of blood T cell repertoires in COVID-19. Sequenced by immunoSEQ multiplex PCR; TCRdb stores in-frame clones only, minus some. The table includes about 190,000 clones, around 88% detected once. This TCR came from a man aged 45-65 years with active or convalescent COVID-19. Sequenced sample: peripheral blood. The chain is built from TRBV5-1 and TRBJ2-7; D ambiguous. In DNA, the CDR3 is TGCGCCAGCAGCTTGTTTACCCCTACGGAGATCTACGAGCAGTACTTC. It translates to CASSLFTPTEIYEQYF.